This T cell receptor (beta chain) was retrieved from a study of blood T cell repertoires in COVID-19. Study background: There were acute and convalescent COVID-19 samples, and they came from the United States, Italy and Spain. PBMCs, B-cell-depleted T cells, or T cells were the source of the cDNA or gDNA that made up the material.

The V and J ends lost 1 base and 3 bases respectively, with 13 bases between them. Germline values: CDR1 SGHVS, CDR2 FQNEAQ. CDR3 length equals 16 residues. In the original workflow: Researchers report that nucleated cell counts were estimated from reference gene primer amplification. Sequencing used immunoSEQ multiplex PCR; TCRdb keeps in-frame clones, though not all of them. The D gene and trimming were derived from the DNA, and the V and J assignments and clone size from that table. The data hold about 120,000 clones, with approximately 82% observed a single time. This clonotype originated in a man aged 70-80 years with active or convalescent COVID-19. The rearrangement links TRBV7-8 to TRBJ2-1; D is uncertain. Source material: peripheral blood. CDR3: CASSLGGFLGYNEQFF. As DNA, the CDR3 is TGTGCCAGCAGCTTAGGTGGTTTTCTAGGCTACAATGAGCAGTTCTTC.